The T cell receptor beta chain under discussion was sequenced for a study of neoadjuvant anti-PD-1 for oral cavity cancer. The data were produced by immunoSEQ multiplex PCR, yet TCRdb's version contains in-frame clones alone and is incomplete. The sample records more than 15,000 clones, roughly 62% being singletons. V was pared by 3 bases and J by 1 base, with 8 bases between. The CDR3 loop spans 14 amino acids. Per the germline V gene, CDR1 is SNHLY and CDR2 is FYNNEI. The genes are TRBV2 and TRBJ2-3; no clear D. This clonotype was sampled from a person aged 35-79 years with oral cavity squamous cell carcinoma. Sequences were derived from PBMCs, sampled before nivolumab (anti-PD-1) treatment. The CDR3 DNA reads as TGTGCCAGCAGTGATCGAAGCCGCACAGATACGCAGTATTTT. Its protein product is CASSDRSRTDTQYF.